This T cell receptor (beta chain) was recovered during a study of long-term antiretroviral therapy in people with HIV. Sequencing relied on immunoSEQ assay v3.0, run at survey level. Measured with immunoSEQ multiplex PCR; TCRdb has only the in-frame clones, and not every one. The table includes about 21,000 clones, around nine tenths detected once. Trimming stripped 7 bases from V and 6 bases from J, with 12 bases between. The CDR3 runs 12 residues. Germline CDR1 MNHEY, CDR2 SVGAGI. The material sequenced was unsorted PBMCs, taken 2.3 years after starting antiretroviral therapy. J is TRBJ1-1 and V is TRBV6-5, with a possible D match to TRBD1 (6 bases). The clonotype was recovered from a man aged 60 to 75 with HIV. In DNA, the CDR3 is TGTGCCAGCACGGGGGGCTCGGCTGAAGCTTTCTTT. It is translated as CASTGGSAEAFF.